The clone carrying this T cell receptor beta chain was recorded a few times. The study recruited people aged about 18 to 95 years across approximately 24 US areas. The repertoire was sequenced with immunoSEQ multiplex PCR; TCRdb's copy has only in-frame clones and lacks some. The table shows roughly 380,000 clones, with approximately 87% occurring only once. The sample belongs to a study of blood T cell repertoires in COVID-19. Whole-study context: Samples came from the United States, Italy and Spain, spanning acute and convalescent COVID-19. In each case, the material was cDNA or gDNA derived from T cells, B-cell-depleted T cells, or PBMCs.

The sequence was obtained from a young man who had recovered from COVID-19. The sequenced sample was PBMCs or T cells enriched from blood (not recorded which).

The CDR3 DNA follows: TGCGCCAGCAGCTCGGGACAATCCTACGAGCAGTACTTC. This encodes CASSSGQSYEQYF. V usage is TRBV5-1 and J usage is TRBJ2-7, with D possibly being TRBD1 (6 bases). The CDR3 sequence is 13 residues long. Deletions cut 3 bases from V and 1 base from J, with 8 bases between. CDR1 and CDR2 (germline): SGHRS, YFSETQ.